Shown below are 20 T cell receptor beta chains from a single sample sequenced in a study of blood T cell repertoires in COVID-19. Profiling relied on immunoSEQ multiplex PCR, and the TCRdb table lists in-frame clones only, not all of them. The table records about 220,000 clones, 80% to 85% of them present only once. The sequencing input was peripheral blood. These receptors were taken from a woman aged 60-70 years with acute or convalescent COVID-19.

The rearrangement joins TRBV20-1 to TRBJ1-4; D possibly corresponds to TRBD1 (6 bases). In germline, CDR1 is DFQATT, CDR2 SNEGSKA (reference sequence). Trimming pared 3 bases from V and 3 bases from J, leaving 11 bases between. The CDR3 sequence is 14 residues long. The CDR3, as DNA: TGCAGTGCTAGTTCAGGGGCAGCTAATGAAAAACTGTTTTTT. As protein: CSASSGAANEKLFF.

The chain uses TRBV5-1 and TRBJ1-5, with 7 bases matching TRBD1. J gave up 9 bases and V 0 bases, and 9 bases lay outside the gene matches. From germline, CDR1 is SGHRS and CDR2 YFSETQ. This CDR3 region has 15 residues. In DNA form, the CDR3 reads TGCGCCAGCAGCTTGGAGGCAGGGGGGAATGGGCCCCAGCATTTT. Translating it yields CASSLEAGGNGPQHF.

This chain uses TRBV9 with TRBJ1-1; 7 nucleotides match TRBD1. This CDR3 is 13 amino acids long. Germline V lookup: CDR1 SGDLS, CDR2 YYNGEE. Unmatched junction bases numbered 7, after V lost 0 bases and J lost 11 bases. DNA of the CDR3: TGTGCCAGCAGCGTAGGTGAACAGGGGATGGCTTTCTTT. It codes for CASSVGEQGMAFF.

The rearrangement joins TRBV18 to TRBJ1-3; 10 nucleotides line up with TRBD1. Germline CDR1 KGHSH, CDR2 LQKENI. This CDR3 is 16 amino acids long. Germline trimming cut 6 bases from V and 3 bases from J; bases unmatched to any gene: 8. The CDR3 nucleotides are TGTGCCAGCTCTCCGACAGGGGGCTTCGGTGGAAACACCATATATTTT. Translation gives CASSPTGGFGGNTIYF. Using reference TRBV18 and TRBJ1-3 for the parts outside the CDR3, the full variable domain is NAGVMQNPRHLVRRRGQEARLRCSPMKGHSHVYWYRQLPEEGLKFMVYLQKENIIDESGMPKERFSAEFPKEGPSILRIQQVVRGDSAAYFCASSPTGGFGGNTIYFGEGSWLTVV.

V and J are TRBV5-5 and TRBJ1-2; 7 nucleotides align to TRBD1. The CDR3 extends over 15 amino acids. From germline, CDR1 is SGHKS and CDR2 YYEKEE (reference sequence). J lost 4 bases, V lost 0 bases, and 6 bases had no gene match. The CDR3, as DNA: TGTGCCAGCAGCTTGGGACAGGGAAAAACCTATGGCTACACCTTC. It translates to CASSLGQGKTYGYTF.

The chain carries TRBV9 and TRBJ1-2; TRBD1 aligns across 8 bases. With 4 bases clipped from V and 3 bases from J, the junction kept 11 bases outside the gene matches. This CDR3 is 16 amino acids long. The germline gives CDR1 SGDLS, CDR2 YYNGEE. The CDR3 loop is CASSPVGDRGYYGYTF. For the CDR3, the DNA is TGTGCCAGCAGCCCAGTTGGAGACAGGGGATACTATGGCTACACCTTC.

V and J are TRBV5-1 and TRBJ1-6; TRBD1 matches 7 bases. Germline V CDR1 and CDR2: SGHRS, YFSETQ. This CDR3 is 16 amino acids long. V lost 4 bases and J lost 10; bases outside the gene matches: 14. The CDR3 sequence is CASSPEQGSRGSPLHF. CDR3 DNA sequence: TGCGCCAGCAGCCCAGAACAGGGGAGTAGAGGATCACCCCTCCACTTT.

This chain connects TRBV7-2 to TRBJ2-7; TRBD2 might be the D (6 bases). Germline V lookup: CDR1 SGHTA, CDR2 FQGNSA. This CDR3 contains 14 residues. The V end lost 1 base, the J end lost 2 bases, and 9 bases lay between the germline ends. The CDR3: CASSLVGGAYEQYF. As DNA, the CDR3 is TGTGCCAGCAGCTTAGTCGGGGGAGCCTACGAGCAGTACTTC.

The chain employs TRBV19 and TRBJ1-5; 9 nucleotides align to TRBD1. The length of the CDR3 is 18 residues. The germline V gene has CDR1 LNHDA and CDR2 SQIVND (reference sequence). The V segment lost 6 bases and the J segment 3 bases; nucleotides outside the gene matches: 15. The CDR3, as DNA: TGTGCCAGTAGAGCGGGGGTGGAACAGGGGGCTCTCAATCAGCCCCAGCATTTT. This encodes CASRAGVEQGALNQPQHF.

V is TRBV3-1 (or the pseudogene TRBV3-2) and J is TRBJ1-2, with 7 bases matching TRBD1. The germline CDR1 and CDR2 sequences are LGHDT and YNNKEL (reference sequence). The CDR3 loop spans 16 amino acids. The V and J ends lost 4 bases and 3 bases, in that order; junction bases with no gene match: 11. The CDR3 reads CASSPYEGTDHYGYTF. As DNA, the CDR3 is TGTGCCAGCAGCCCCTACGAGGGGACAGATCACTATGGCTACACCTTC.

V and J are TRBV7-2 and TRBJ1-1, with D possibly being TRBD1 (6 bases). CDR3 length: 12 residues. Germline V gene data show CDR1 as SGHTA and CDR2 as FQGNSA. Trimming pared 2 bases from V and 10 bases from J, leaving 11 bases between. The CDR3 loop reads CASSLRTGRAFF. The DNA of the CDR3 is TGTGCCAGCAGCTTACGCACAGGGAGAGCTTTCTTT.

This clone was seen only a few times. This chain joins TRBV9 and TRBJ1-6, with D unclear. This CDR3 contains 14 residues. Between the trimmed V and J ends, which lost 3 bases and 7 bases, there was a span of 11 bases. Germline V gene lookup returns CDR1 SGDLS and CDR2 YYNGEE. Written as DNA, the CDR3 is TGTGCCAGCAGCGCCGGTCCATCCAATTCACCCCTCCACTTT. Its translation: CASSAGPSNSPLHF.

The gene calls are TRBV4-1 and TRBJ1-2; weak D call: TRBD1 (5 bases). The CDR3 is 16 amino acids. Trimming left V 4 bases short and J 2 bases short, with 17 bases between. Per germline, CDR1 MGHRA and CDR2 YSYEKL. DNA for the CDR3: TGCGCCAGCAGCCGAGACAGAGGGATTGGGAACTATGGCTACACCTTC. Translating gives CASSRDRGIGNYGYTF.

The rearrangement links TRBV3-1 (or the pseudogene TRBV3-2) to TRBJ2-5; 8 bases align to TRBD2. CDR3 length: 15 residues. Germline values: CDR1 LGHDT, CDR2 YNNKEL (reference sequence). The ends lost 5 bases at V and 4 bases at J; junction bases unmatched: 9. The CDR3 loop reads CASSSFGGAPETQYF. The CDR3 DNA sequence: TGTGCCAGCAGCTCTTTCGGGGGGGCCCCAGAGACCCAGTACTTC.

The CDR3 reads CASSEAWTGDTDTQYF. The CDR3 DNA reads as TGTGCCAGCAGTGAAGCATGGACAGGGGACACAGATACGCAGTATTTT. The gene calls are TRBV2 and TRBJ2-3, with 9 bases fitting TRBD1. Unmatched junction bases numbered 3, after V lost 0 bases and J lost 2 bases. The CDR3 consists of 16 residues. The germline V gene has CDR1 SNHLY and CDR2 FYNNEI.

The chain combines TRBV5-1 with TRBJ2-3; 7 bases fit TRBD2. CDR3 length: 14 residues. Germline trimming cut 5 bases from V and 6 bases from J; bases unmatched to any gene: 9. Germline V CDR1 and CDR2: SGHRS, YFSETQ. The CDR3 DNA reads TGCGCCAGCAGGAACCCAGCGGGGTCGGATACGCAGTATTTT. Translated, it gives CASRNPAGSDTQYF.

As for this clone: A much larger clone is a single base away; this may be a read error. The chain uses TRBV6-5 and TRBJ1-1, with TRBD1 matching 8 bases. V trimming: 7 bases; J trimming: 4 bases; junction bases outside the gene matches: 5. Germline V CDR1 and CDR2: MNHEY, SVGAGI. This CDR3 is built from 13 residues. The CDR3 loop reads CASTTTGGTEAFF. DNA for the CDR3: TGTGCCAGCACCACCACAGGGGGCACTGAAGCTTTCTTT.

The rearrangement joins TRBV6-5 to TRBJ2-5; 8 positions match TRBD2. The CDR3 covers 14 residues. Germline V lookup: CDR1 MNHEY, CDR2 SVGAGI. The junction had 7 bases not matched to a gene; V was cut back by 8 bases and J by 2 bases. CDR3 in amino acids: CASGERGIQETQYF. In nucleotides, the CDR3 is TGTGCCAGCGGAGAGCGGGGGATACAAGAGACCCAGTACTTC.

The V call is TRBV19, the J call TRBJ1-1; 7 bases line up with TRBD1. V dropped 4 bases and J dropped 3; count of bases not matched to a gene: 8. Germline CDR1 and CDR2: LNHDA and SQIVND (reference sequence). The CDR3 covers 15 residues. In nucleotides, the CDR3 is TGTGCCAGTAGTACTACCGGGACAGCATACACTGAAGCTTTCTTT. Protein: CASSTTGTAYTEAFF.

The table lists this clone with a count of one. Other DNA sequences of this sample code for an identical CDR3. This sequence joins TRBV6-5 and TRBJ1-2, with 10 bases that match TRBD1. V gave up 7 bases and J gave up 4 bases; unmatched junction bases: 6. The CDR3 runs 14 residues. Germline assignment: CDR1 MNHEY and CDR2 SVGAGI. The CDR3 loop is CASTQTGGAYGYTF. The CDR3 DNA is TGTGCCAGCACCCAGACAGGGGGCGCCTATGGCTACACCTTC.